The 15 T cell receptor beta chains in this list originate from one sample, sequenced in a study of tumor and adjacent non-tumor tissue in lung cancer. TCRbeta libraries were built with three rounds of nested PCR, modified from ARM-PCR. Via MiXCR, TCRdb re-called the multiplex PCR reads, giving one row per CDR3 protein. This sample has over 110,000 distinct CDR3 sequences, with around 67% found just once. This sample's RNA came from whole unsorted tissue. Source material: lung tumor tissue. The origin of the receptors is a man between 60 and 75 years old with small cell lung cancer.

Only a few counts were recorded for this clonotype. The chain carries TRBV20-1 and TRBJ1-2, with 7 bases fitting TRBD1. The CDR3 is 12 amino acids. Per the germline V gene, CDR1 is DFQATT and CDR2 is SNEGSKA (reference sequence). Trimming took 2 bases from V and 7 from J; bases not matched to a gene: 4. CDR3 amino acids: CSARFRDSGYTF. CDR3 bases: TGCAGTGCTAGATTCCGGGACAGTGGCTACACCTTC.

The V call is TRBV20-1, the J call TRBJ2-1; no definite D call. The germline gives CDR1 DFQATT, CDR2 SNEGSKA (reference sequence). Trimming removed 4 bases from V and 5 bases from J, with 21 bases in between. This CDR3 is 16 amino acids long. CDR3: CSAILNFSRSNNEQFF. As DNA, the CDR3 is TGCAGTGCTATCCTCAACTTCTCCCGGAGCAACAATGAGCAGTTCTTC.

This clonotype was counted once. A single base separates this from a much larger clone, so it may be a read error. The J gene is TRBJ1-6, the V gene TRBV6-5; 7 positions match TRBD1. Germline V gene sequence: CDR1 MNHEY, CDR2 SVGAGI. J was trimmed by 9 bases and V by 6 bases; bases with no gene match: 8. The CDR3 loop spans 14 amino acids. This CDR3 reads CASSLTGKLSPLHF. In DNA form, the CDR3 reads TGTGCCAGCAGCCTGACAGGGAAACTTTCACCCCTCCACTTT.

On this clonotype: Sequence at one end of the junction differs from germline and may be a read error. The chain uses TRBV4-1 and TRBJ2-7; either TRBD1 or TRBD2 may fit D (5 bases each). From germline, CDR1 is MGHRA and CDR2 YSYEKL. CDR3 size: 17 residues. The CDR3 DNA sequence: TGCGCCAGCAGCCGTAGGGTGGGGGTACAGGACCCCTACGAGCATTACTTC. Its protein is CASSRRVGVQDPYEHYF.

This clonotype was counted between two and nine times. The junction does not match germline at one end; this may be a read error. The chain recombines TRBV6-1 with TRBJ1-1; a possible D gene is TRBD1 (5 bases). The germline gives CDR1 MNHNS, CDR2 SASEGT. CDR3 size: 13 residues. CDR3: CASRVLRDTEAFF. The CDR3 nucleotides are TGTGCTAGCAGGGTCCTTCGTGACACTGAAGCTTTCTTT.

This clonotype was detected only once. V gene TRBV29-1 combines with J gene TRBJ1-1; no firm D call. This CDR3 region has 13 residues. Trimming removed 7 bases from V and 2 bases from J, with 14 bases in between. The germline V gene has CDR1 SQVTM and CDR2 ANQGSEA. The CDR3 reads CSATLGDNTEAFF. In DNA, the CDR3 is TGCAGCGCGACCCTGGGTGATAACACTGAAGCTTTCTTT.

This clonotype was counted a single time. A much larger clone differs from this one at a single base, so this may be a read error. The CDR3 ends on some other residue instead of the conserved phenylalanine or tryptophan, so this is likely a read error. The chain couples TRBV4-2 to TRBJ2-1; D possibly corresponds to TRBD2 (6 bases). The V end lost 1 base, the J end lost 2 bases, and 18 bases lay between the germline ends. Germline CDR1 reads LGHNA; CDR2 reads YNFKEQ. The length of the CDR3 is 18 residues. Here the CDR3 reads CASSQVHGVAEAYNEQFL. CDR3 coding DNA: TGTGCCAGCAGCCAAGTTCATGGGGTAGCGGAGGCCTACAATGAGCAGTTCCTC.

Only one count was recorded for this clonotype. The junction and the germline gene differ at one end; a read error may be behind it. The V call is TRBV20-1, the J call TRBJ1-2; D possibly corresponds to TRBD1 (5 bases). The germline V gene encodes CDR1 DFQATT and CDR2 SNEGSKA (reference sequence). The CDR3 covers 14 residues. The CDR3 sequence is CSALDHGGNFGYTF. The CDR3 DNA reads as TGCAGTGCTCTTGACCACGGGGGTAACTTTGGCTACACCTTC.

Comment on this clonotype: A much more abundant neighbour one base away suggests this may be a read error. V is TRBV20-1 and J is TRBJ2-1; 10 bases fit TRBD2. The CDR3 is 14 amino acids. Germline V gene lookup returns CDR1 DFQATT and CDR2 SNEGSKA (reference sequence). The ends lost 7 bases at V and 9 bases at J; junction bases unmatched: 12. CDR3 in DNA: TGCAGTGTTACAGCTCTAGCGGGAGAGGGTGAGCAGTTCTTC. Translated: CSVTALAGEGEQFF.

There are many counts of this clonotype. The chain links TRBV5-4 to TRBJ2-1, with D hard to call. The germline V gene encodes CDR1 SGHNT and CDR2 YYREEE (reference sequence). The CDR3 totals 17 residues. V lost 0 bases and J lost 3, with 16 bases in between. CDR3 nucleotide sequence: TGTGCCAGCAGCTTGGATCAGGCGACCCAGTACTACAATGAGCAGTTCTTC. Protein: CASSLDQATQYYNEQFF.

On this clonotype itself: A junction boundary mismatches the germline segment, possibly from a read error. The chain links TRBV20-1 to TRBJ2-7, with 8 bases fitting TRBD1. CDR1 is DFQATT and CDR2 is SNEGSKA in the germline V gene (reference sequence). The CDR3 spans 16 residues. The CDR3 bases are TGCGGTGCTAGCCCCCCATCCCGGACAGGGTCCTACGAGCAGTACTTC. It codes for CGASPPSRTGSYEQYF.

This clonotype was found once. A much larger clone sits a single nucleotide away, making a read error possible. V is TRBV6-6 and J is TRBJ1-6; 9 bases map to TRBD1. Germline CDR1 and CDR2: MNHNY and SVGAGI (reference sequence). The CDR3 length is 15 residues. J was trimmed by 10 bases and V by 2 bases; bases with no gene match: 6. The CDR3 bases are TGTGCCAGCAGTTACAAGGGACAGGGAGTGTCACCCCTCCACTTT. Translation: CASSYKGQGVSPLHF.

The chain couples TRBV6-5 to TRBJ1-5; D gene ambiguous. Germline V CDR1 and CDR2: MNHEY, SVGAGI. V lost 4 bases, J lost 11 bases, and 15 bases lay in between. The CDR3 covers 13 residues. DNA for the CDR3: TGTGCCAGCAGTTTGACGGTTCGGCAGTCCCAGCATTTT. This sequence encodes CASSLTVRQSQHF.

Remarks on this clonotype: With a much larger clone just one base away, this may be a read error. This chain links TRBV6-6 with TRBJ1-2, with TRBD1 identical over 7 bases. CDR3 size: 12 residues. The germline CDR1 and CDR2 sequences are MNHNY and SVGAGI (reference sequence). The CDR3 DNA follows: TGTGCCGTTTCAGGGGGTCTGGCTGGCTACATCTTC. Translated: CAVSGGLAGYIF.

The chain links TRBV29-1 to TRBJ2-3; 7 bases align to TRBD1. Trimming at V came to 1 base and at J to 1 base, leaving 17 bases not matched to a gene. Germline CDR1 and CDR2: SQVTM and ANQGSEA. There are 19 residues in the CDR3. CDR3 protein: CSVEVRFEGTALGTDTQYF. CDR3 coding DNA: TGCAGCGTTGAAGTTCGTTTTGAGGGGACAGCACTAGGCACAGATACGCAGTATTTT.